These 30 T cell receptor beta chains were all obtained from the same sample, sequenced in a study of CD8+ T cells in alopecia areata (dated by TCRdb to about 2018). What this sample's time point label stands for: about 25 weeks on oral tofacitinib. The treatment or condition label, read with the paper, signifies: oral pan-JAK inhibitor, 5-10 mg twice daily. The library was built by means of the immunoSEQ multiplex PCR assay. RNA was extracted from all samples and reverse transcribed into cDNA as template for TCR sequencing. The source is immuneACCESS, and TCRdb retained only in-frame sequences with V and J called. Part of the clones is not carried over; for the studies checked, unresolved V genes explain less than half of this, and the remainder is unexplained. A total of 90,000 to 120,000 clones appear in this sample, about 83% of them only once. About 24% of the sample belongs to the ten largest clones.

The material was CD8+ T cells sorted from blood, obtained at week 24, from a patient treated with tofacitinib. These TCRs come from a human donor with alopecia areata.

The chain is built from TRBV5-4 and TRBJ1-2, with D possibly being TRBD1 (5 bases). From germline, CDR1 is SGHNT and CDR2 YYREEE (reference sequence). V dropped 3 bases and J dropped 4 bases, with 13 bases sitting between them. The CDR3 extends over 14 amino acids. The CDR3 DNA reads TGTGCCAGCAGCTCGGACACGATACTCTATGGCTACACCTTC. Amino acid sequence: CASSSDTILYGYTF.

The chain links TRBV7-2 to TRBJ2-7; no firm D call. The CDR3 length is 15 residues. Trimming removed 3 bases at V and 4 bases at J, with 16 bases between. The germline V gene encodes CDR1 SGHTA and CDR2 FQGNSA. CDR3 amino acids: CASSFGLRRSYEQYF. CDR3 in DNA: TGTGCCAGCAGCTTCGGTTTACGAAGATCTTACGAGCAGTACTTC.

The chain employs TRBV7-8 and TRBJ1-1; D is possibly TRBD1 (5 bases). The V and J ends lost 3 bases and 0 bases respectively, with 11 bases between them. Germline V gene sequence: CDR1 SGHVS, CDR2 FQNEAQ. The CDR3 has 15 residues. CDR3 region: CASSLEKTVNTEAFF. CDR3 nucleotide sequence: TGTGCCAGCAGCTTGGAAAAGACAGTGAACACTGAAGCTTTCTTT.

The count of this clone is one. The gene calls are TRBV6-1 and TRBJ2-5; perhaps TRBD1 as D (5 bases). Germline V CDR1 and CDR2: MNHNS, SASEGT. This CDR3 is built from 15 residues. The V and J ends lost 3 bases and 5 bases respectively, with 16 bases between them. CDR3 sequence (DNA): TGTGCCAGCAGTGATGTGGACATCCAATTTGAGACCCAGTACTTC. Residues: CASSDVDIQFETQYF.

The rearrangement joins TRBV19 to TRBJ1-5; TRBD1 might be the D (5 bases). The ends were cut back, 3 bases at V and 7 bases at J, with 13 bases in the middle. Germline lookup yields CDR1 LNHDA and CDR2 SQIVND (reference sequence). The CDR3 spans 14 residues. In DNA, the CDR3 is TGTGCCAGTAGTATGCTTCAGGGTAAGCAGCCCCAGCATTTT. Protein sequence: CASSMLQGKQPQHF.

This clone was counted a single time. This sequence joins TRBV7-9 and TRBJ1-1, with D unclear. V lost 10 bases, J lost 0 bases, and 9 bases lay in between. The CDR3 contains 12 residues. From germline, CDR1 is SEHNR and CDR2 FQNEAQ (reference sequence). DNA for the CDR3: TGTGCCACTCTCAGTTTGAACACTGAAGCTTTCTTT. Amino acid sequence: CATLSLNTEAFF.

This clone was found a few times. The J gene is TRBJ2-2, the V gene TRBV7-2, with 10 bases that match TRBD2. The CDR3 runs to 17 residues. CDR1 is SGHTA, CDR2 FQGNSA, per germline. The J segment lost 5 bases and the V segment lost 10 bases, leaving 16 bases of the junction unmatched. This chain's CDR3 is CATAQRTGTSVTGELFF. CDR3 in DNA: TGTGCCACCGCGCAAAGAACCGGGACTAGCGTTACCGGGGAGCTGTTTTTT.

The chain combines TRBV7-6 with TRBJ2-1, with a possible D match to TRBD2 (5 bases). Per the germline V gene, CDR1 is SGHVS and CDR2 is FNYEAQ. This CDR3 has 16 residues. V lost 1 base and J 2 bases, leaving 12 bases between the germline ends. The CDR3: CASSLGAGRAYNEQFF. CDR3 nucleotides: TGTGCCAGCAGCTTAGGGGCCGGGCGGGCCTACAATGAGCAGTTCTTC. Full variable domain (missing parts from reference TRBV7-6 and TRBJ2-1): GAGVSQSPRYKVTKRGQDVALRCDPISGHVSLYWYRQALGQGPEFLTYFNYEAQQDKSGLPNDRFSAERPEGSISTLTIQRTEQRDSAMYRCASSLGAGRAYNEQFFGPGTRLTVL.

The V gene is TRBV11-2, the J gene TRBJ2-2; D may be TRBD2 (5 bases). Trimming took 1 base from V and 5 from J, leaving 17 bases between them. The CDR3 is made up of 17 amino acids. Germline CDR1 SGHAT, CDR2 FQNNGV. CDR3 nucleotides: TGTGCCAGCAGCTTAGGTTGGTCGGGGAGTTCAACCGGGGAGCTGTTTTTT. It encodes CASSLGWSGSSTGELFF.

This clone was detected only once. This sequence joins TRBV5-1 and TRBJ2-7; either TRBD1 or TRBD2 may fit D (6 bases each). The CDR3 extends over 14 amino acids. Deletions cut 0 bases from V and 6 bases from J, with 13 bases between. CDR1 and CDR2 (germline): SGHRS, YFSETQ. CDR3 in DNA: TGCGCCAGCAGCTTGGACGGGGGCATGGGCGAGCAGTACTTC. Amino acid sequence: CASSLDGGMGEQYF.

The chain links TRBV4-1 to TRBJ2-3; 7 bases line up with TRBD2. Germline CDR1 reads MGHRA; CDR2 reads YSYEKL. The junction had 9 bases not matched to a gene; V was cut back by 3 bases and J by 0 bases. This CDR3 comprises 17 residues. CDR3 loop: CASSHSPGGSSTDTQYF. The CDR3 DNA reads TGCGCCAGCAGCCACTCGCCGGGGGGAAGCAGCACAGATACGCAGTATTTT.

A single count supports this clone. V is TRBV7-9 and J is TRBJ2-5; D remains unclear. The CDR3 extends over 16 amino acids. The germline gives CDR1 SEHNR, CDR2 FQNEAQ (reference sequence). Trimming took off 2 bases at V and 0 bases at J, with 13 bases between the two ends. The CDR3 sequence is CASSLTTSIYQETQYF. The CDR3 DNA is TGTGCCAGCAGCTTAACCACCAGTATTTACCAAGAGACCCAGTACTTC.

The CDR3 here is CASSQQDYRESSYEQYF. CDR3 in DNA: TGCGCCAGCAGCCAACAGGATTACAGGGAAAGCTCCTACGAGCAGTACTTC. This chain links TRBV4-1 with TRBJ2-7; D perhaps matches TRBD1 (6 bases). Trimming stripped 2 bases from V and 0 bases from J, with 17 bases between. CDR3 length: 17 amino acids. Germline V lookup: CDR1 MGHRA, CDR2 YSYEKL.

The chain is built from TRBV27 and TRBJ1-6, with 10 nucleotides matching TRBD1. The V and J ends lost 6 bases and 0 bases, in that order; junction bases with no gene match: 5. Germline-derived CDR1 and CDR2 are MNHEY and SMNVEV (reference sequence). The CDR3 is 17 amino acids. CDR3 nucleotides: TGTGCCAGCAGCCAGACAGGGGGCCTCTCCTATAATTCACCCCTCCACTTT. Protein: CASSQTGGLSYNSPLHF.

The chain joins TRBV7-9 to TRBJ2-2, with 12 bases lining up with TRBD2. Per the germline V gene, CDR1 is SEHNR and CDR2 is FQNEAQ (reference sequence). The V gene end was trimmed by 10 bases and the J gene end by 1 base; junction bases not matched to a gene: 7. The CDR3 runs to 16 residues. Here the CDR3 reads CATQQTSGGNTGELFF. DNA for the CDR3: TGTGCCACCCAACAGACTAGCGGGGGGAACACCGGGGAGCTGTTTTTT.

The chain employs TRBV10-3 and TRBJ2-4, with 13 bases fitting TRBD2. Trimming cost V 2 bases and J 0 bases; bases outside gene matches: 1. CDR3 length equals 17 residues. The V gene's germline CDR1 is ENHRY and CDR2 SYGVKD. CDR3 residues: CAISETSGGEAKNIQYF. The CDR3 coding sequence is TGTGCCATCAGTGAGACTAGCGGGGGGGAAGCCAAAAACATTCAGTACTTC.

The CDR3 spells CASSSPSGETQETQYF. DNA of the CDR3: TGTGCCAGCAGCTCCCCTAGCGGGGAAACCCAAGAGACCCAGTACTTC. V gene TRBV7-9 combines with J gene TRBJ2-5; 9 bases fit TRBD2. V lost 4 bases, J lost 1 base, and 7 bases stayed unmatched. CDR3 size: 16 residues. CDR1 and CDR2 (germline): SEHNR, FQNEAQ (reference sequence).

The CDR3 DNA follows: TGTGCCAGCAGCTTAAACGCGGGGGGGCTTCTGAGTGAGCAGTTCTTC. Its translation: CASSLNAGGLLSEQFF. V is TRBV7-2 and J is TRBJ2-1; 9 bases line up with TRBD2. Germline V lookup: CDR1 SGHTA, CDR2 FQGNSA. V shed 2 bases, J shed 9 bases, and the junction held 11 bases outside the gene matches. The CDR3 length is 16 residues.

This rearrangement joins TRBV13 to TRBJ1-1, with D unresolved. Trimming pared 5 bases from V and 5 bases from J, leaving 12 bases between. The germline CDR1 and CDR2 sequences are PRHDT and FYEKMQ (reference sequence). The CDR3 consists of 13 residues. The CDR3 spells CASSQTSGTEAFF. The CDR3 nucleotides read TGTGCCAGCAGCCAAACCTCCGGGACTGAAGCTTTCTTT. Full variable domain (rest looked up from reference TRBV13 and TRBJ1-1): AAGVIQSPRHLIKEKRETATLKCYPIPRHDTVYWYQQGPGQDPQFLISFYEKMQSDKGSIPDRFSAQQFSDYHSELNMSSLELGDSALYFCASSQTSGTEAFFGQGTRLTVV.

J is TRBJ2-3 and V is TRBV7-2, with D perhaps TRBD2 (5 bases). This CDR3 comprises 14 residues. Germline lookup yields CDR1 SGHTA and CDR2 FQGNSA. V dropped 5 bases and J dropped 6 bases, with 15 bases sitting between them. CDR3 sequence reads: CASSPVQRWDTQYF. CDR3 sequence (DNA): TGTGCCAGCAGCCCCGTCCAGCGGTGGGATACGCAGTATTTT.

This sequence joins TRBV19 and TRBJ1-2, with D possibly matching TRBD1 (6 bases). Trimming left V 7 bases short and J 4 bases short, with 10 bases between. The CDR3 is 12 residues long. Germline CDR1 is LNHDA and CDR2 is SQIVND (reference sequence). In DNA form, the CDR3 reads TGTGCCAGTAAGGACAGTCCCTATGGCTACACCTTC. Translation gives CASKDSPYGYTF.

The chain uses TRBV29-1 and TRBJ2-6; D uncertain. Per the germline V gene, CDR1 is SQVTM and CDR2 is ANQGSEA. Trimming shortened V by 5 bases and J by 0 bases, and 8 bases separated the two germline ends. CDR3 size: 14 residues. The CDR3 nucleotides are TGCAGCGTTCTTCTCAGCTCTGGGGCCAACGTCCTGACTTTC. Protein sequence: CSVLLSSGANVLTF.

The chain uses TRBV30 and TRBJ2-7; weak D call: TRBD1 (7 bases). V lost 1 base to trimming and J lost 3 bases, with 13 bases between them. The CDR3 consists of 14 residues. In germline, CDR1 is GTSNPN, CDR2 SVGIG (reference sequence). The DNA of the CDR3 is TGTGCCTGGAGTGGGGAGCAGGGGGGCTACGAGCAGTACTTC. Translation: CAWSGEQGGYEQYF.

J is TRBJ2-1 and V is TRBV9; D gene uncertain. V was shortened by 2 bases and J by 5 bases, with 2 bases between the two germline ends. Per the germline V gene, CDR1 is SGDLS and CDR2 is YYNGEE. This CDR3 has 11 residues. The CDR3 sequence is CASSVNNEQFF. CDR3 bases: TGTGCCAGCAGCGTTAACAATGAGCAGTTCTTC. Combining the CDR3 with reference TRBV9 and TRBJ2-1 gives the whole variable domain DSGVTQTPKHLITATGQRVTLRCSPRSGDLSVYWYQQSLDQGLQFLIQYYNGEERAKGNILERFSAQQFPDLHSELNLSSLELGDSALYFCASSVNNEQFFGPGTRLTVL.

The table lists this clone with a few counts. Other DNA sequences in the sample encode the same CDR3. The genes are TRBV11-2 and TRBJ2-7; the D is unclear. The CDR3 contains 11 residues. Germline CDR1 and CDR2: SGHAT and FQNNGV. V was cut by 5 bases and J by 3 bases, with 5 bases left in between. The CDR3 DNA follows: TGTGCCAGCAGCCTCAACTACGAGCAGTACTTC. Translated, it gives CASSLNYEQYF.

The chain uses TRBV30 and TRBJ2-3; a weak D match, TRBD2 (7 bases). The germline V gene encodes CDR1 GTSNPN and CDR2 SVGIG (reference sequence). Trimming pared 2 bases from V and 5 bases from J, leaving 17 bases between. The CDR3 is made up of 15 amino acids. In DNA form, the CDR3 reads TGTGCCTGGAGTCCACTGGGGGGGCCCGGAGATACGCAGTATTTT. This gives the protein CAWSPLGGPGDTQYF. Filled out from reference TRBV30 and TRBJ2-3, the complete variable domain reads SQTIHQWPATLVQPVGSPLSLECTVEGTSNPNLYWYRQAAGRGLQLLFYSVGIGQISSEVPQNLSASRPQDRQFILSSKKLLLSDSGFYLCAWSPLGGPGDTQYFGPGTRLTVL.

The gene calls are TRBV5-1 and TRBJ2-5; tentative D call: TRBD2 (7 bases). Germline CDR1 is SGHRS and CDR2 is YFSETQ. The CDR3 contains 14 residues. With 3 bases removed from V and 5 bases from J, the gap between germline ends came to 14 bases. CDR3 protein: CASSSMGGHETQYF. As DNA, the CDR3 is TGCGCCAGCAGCTCGATGGGGGGGCATGAGACCCAGTACTTC.

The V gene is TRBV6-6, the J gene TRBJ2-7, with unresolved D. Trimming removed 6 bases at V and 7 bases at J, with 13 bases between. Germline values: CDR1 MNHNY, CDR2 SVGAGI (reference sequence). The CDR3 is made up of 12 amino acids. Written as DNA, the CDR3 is TGTGCCAGCAGCCCGGTATGGTTGGAGCAGTACTTC. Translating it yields CASSPVWLEQYF.

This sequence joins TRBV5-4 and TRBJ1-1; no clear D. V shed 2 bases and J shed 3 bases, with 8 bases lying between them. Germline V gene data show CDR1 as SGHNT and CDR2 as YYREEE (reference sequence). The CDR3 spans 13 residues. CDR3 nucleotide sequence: TGTGCCAGCAGCTTTTGGGAGTACACTGAAGCTTTCTTT. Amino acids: CASSFWEYTEAFF.

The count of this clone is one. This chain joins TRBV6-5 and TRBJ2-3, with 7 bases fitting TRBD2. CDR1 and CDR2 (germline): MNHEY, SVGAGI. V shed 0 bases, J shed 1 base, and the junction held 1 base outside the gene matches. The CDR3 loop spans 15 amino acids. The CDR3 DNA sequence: TGTGCCAGCAGTTACTCGGGGGGGGGCACAGATACGCAGTATTTT. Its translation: CASSYSGGGTDTQYF.